One sample yielded the 3 T cell receptor beta chains listed below, sequenced in a study of cytomegalovirus exposure and HLA in healthy donors. PCR was performed using 60 Vbeta and 13 Jbeta primers. Some clones are missing from TCRdb's copy, which holds only in-frame ones; the method was immunoSEQ multiplex PCR. The sample consists of approximately 120,000 clones, about 81% of them appearing once. What was sequenced was PBMCs. The source is a woman in her twenties or thirties in good health and CMV-seronegative.

This rearrangement joins TRBV5-1 to TRBJ2-7; D is possibly TRBD1 (6 bases). V lost 0 bases and J lost 1, with 8 bases in between. The CDR3 length is 14 residues. Germline CDR1 SGHRS, CDR2 YFSETQ. The CDR3 nucleotides read TGCGCCAGCAGCTTGGGACAGGAATCCTACGAGCAGTACTTC. It codes for CASSLGQESYEQYF. The variable domain in full, completed from reference TRBV5-1 and TRBJ2-7, reads KAGVTQTPRYLIKTRGQQVTLSCSPISGHRSVSWYQQTPGQGLQFLFEYFSETQRNKGNFPGRFSGRQFSNSRSEMNVSTLELGDSALYLCASSLGQESYEQYFGPGTRLTVT.

The CDR3: CASSEASQSQHF. As DNA, the CDR3 is TGTGCCAGCAGTGAAGCTTCCCAGTCCCAGCATTTT. V and J are TRBV6-1 and TRBJ1-5; D uncertain. Germline V CDR1 and CDR2: MNHNS, SASEGT. V dropped 0 bases and J dropped 11 bases, with 8 bases sitting between them. This CDR3 region has 12 residues.

For the CDR3, the DNA is TGTGCCAGCACCATGACAGGGGACTATGGCTACACCTTC. Translation gives CASTMTGDYGYTF. The chain employs TRBV18 and TRBJ1-2, with 8 bases lining up with TRBD1. Germline V gene data show CDR1 as KGHSH and CDR2 as LQKENI. CDR3 length equals 13 residues. V was clipped by 8 bases and J by 3 bases; unmatched bases: 5.